This entry lists 26 T cell receptor beta chains sequenced from one sample in a study of blood T cells in healthy people across ages. A J-beta primer mix and a sample-barcoded 5' primer were used in a second PCR of about 7 to 11 cycles. TCRdb reanalysed the 5' RACE reads using MiXCR and keeps one entry per CDR3 protein. Among fewer than 2,000,000 distinct CDR3 sequences, about 31% were seen once, and the ten largest hold roughly 12%. The sample taken for sequencing was blood. The receptors stem from a woman aged 25 to 39 in good health.

This clonotype was seen more than once but under ten times. The gene calls are TRBV27 and TRBJ2-4, with D tentatively TRBD1 (5 bases). The CDR3 is 14 amino acids. CDR1 is MNHEY and CDR2 is SMNVEV in the germline V gene (reference sequence). The V and J ends lost 1 base and 8 bases respectively, with 12 bases between them. The CDR3 reads CASSLFPRVDIQYF. CDR3 coding DNA: TGTGCCAGCAGTTTATTTCCCAGGGTTGACATTCAGTACTTC.

This clonotype was recorded a few times. The chain couples TRBV15 to TRBJ2-1, with a tentative D call TRBD2 (6 bases). Per germline, CDR1 LNHNV and CDR2 YYDKDF (reference sequence). The germline V and J ends were trimmed by 0 bases and 4 bases, with 10 bases remaining between them. The CDR3 is made up of 15 amino acids. DNA for the CDR3: TGTGCCACCAGCAGAGATCTGGGGAGGTACAATGAGCAGTTCTTC. Its protein is CATSRDLGRYNEQFF.

CDR3 protein: CASSLGLQGNEKLFF. CDR3 DNA sequence: TGTGCCAGCAGCTTAGGGTTGCAGGGGAATGAAAAACTGTTTTTT. The V call is TRBV11-2, the J call TRBJ1-4; D might be TRBD1 (6 bases). The germline V gene encodes CDR1 SGHAT and CDR2 FQNNGV. Deletions cut 1 base from V and 5 bases from J, with 11 bases between. The CDR3 runs to 15 residues.

A single count supports this clonotype. The rearrangement links TRBV6-1 to TRBJ2-2, with D hard to call. The CDR3 runs to 13 residues. CDR1 MNHNS and CDR2 SASEGT come from the germline V gene. The V and J ends lost 2 bases and 6 bases respectively, with 7 bases between them. CDR3 in DNA: TGTGCCAGCAGTGAAATGGCCGCCGGGGAGCTGTTTTTT. This gives the protein CASSEMAAGELFF.

The chain uses TRBV5-1 and TRBJ2-1; the match to TRBD1 covers 7 bases. Germline V gene lookup returns CDR1 SGHRS and CDR2 YFSETQ. The length of the CDR3 is 16 residues. The V and J ends lost 3 bases and 2 bases, in that order; junction bases with no gene match: 8. The CDR3 region is CASSSHPGQTYNEQFF. For the CDR3, the DNA is TGCGCCAGCAGCTCCCATCCGGGACAGACCTACAATGAGCAGTTCTTC.

This clonotype has ten or more counts. This chain joins TRBV29-1 and TRBJ2-7, with 10 nucleotides matching TRBD2. Germline V gives CDR1 SQVTM, CDR2 ANQGSEA. Trimming took 5 bases from V and 0 from J; bases not matched to a gene: 1. There are 13 residues in the CDR3. CDR3 nucleotides: TGCAGCGTTAGCGGGAGGGTCTCCTACGAGCAGTACTTC. Encoded protein: CSVSGRVSYEQYF.

The chain links TRBV21-1 to TRBJ2-4; the listed D gene, TRBD1, was not tested against the DNA. The DNA end is a closer match to TRBJ2-7, so the J assignment may be wrong. TRBV21-1 is flagged as a pseudogene. The CDR3 consists of 17 residues. This CDR3 reads CASSKVRQGTFIYEQYF. The CDR3 DNA reads as TGTGCCAGCAGCAAAGTTCGTCAGGGGACCTTCATCTACGAGCAGTACTTC.

This clonotype was counted only a few times. The J gene is TRBJ2-7, the V gene TRBV6-6, with D tentatively TRBD2 (6 bases). V was shortened by 6 bases and J by 7 bases, with 19 bases between the two germline ends. Germline lookup yields CDR1 MNHNY and CDR2 SVGAGI (reference sequence). The CDR3 extends over 14 amino acids. Here the CDR3 DNA reads TGTGCCAGCAGCACGGGACTTACCGCCTGGGAGCAGTACTTC. Amino acid sequence: CASSTGLTAWEQYF.

The chain combines TRBV7-9 with TRBJ1-5; D may be TRBD1 (6 bases). The CDR3 has 16 amino acids. The V end lost 5 bases, the J end lost 9 bases, and 23 bases lay between the germline ends. CDR1 and CDR2 (germline): SEHNR, FQNEAQ (reference sequence). The CDR3 nucleotides are TGTGCCAGCAGCCGCTCCGAACAGGGCCTCCGGGGGCCCCAGCATTTT. This encodes CASSRSEQGLRGPQHF.

The chain has TRBV6-5 and TRBJ2-3; D unresolved. The CDR3 sequence is 14 residues long. V shed 3 bases and J shed 10 bases, with 17 bases lying between them. In germline, CDR1 is MNHEY, CDR2 SVGAGI. CDR3 sequence: CASSYGQAIPPQYF. The CDR3 nucleotides are TGTGCCAGCAGTTATGGGCAGGCGATTCCTCCGCAGTATTTT.

To note about this clonotype: The junction and the germline gene differ at one end; a read error may be behind it. The chain employs TRBV20-1 and TRBJ2-3, with TRBD1 identical over 7 bases. CDR1 and CDR2 (germline): DFQATT, SNEGSKA (reference sequence). The CDR3 spans 17 residues. CDR3 in DNA: TGCAGTGCTAGACCCCCCGGGCAGGGGGTCGGCACAGAGACGCAGTATTTT. Translating gives CSARPPGQGVGTETQYF.

At least ten counts were recorded for this clonotype. J is TRBJ2-5 and V is TRBV4-2, with D maybe TRBD1 (6 bases). The ends were cut back, 1 base at V and 4 bases at J, with 16 bases in the middle. Germline CDR1 and CDR2: LGHNA and YNFKEQ. This CDR3 spans 16 amino acids. CDR3: CASSQGGQGILETQYF. The CDR3 DNA follows: TGTGCCAGCAGCCAAGGGGGGCAGGGAATATTAGAGACCCAGTACTTC.

The chain links TRBV6-1 to TRBJ2-5; 10 bases are shared with TRBD2. Gene TRBJ2-7 matches the end of the DNA better, so the J call may be wrong. Germline V CDR1 and CDR2: MNHNS, SASEGT. The CDR3 is 14 residues long. The CDR3 is CASTKSGGGLEQYF. The CDR3 nucleotides read TGTGCCAGCACCAAAAGCGGGGGGGGTCTCGAGCAGTACTTC.

The genes are TRBV12-3 or TRBV12-4 and TRBJ2-5, with TRBD2 matching 10 bases. There are 18 residues in the CDR3. The V and J ends lost 3 bases and 2 bases, in that order; junction bases with no gene match: 12. The CDR3 DNA reads as TGTGCCAGCAGTTTTCGGGGCGCTAGCGGGGGACCTCAAGAGACCCAGTACTTC. Translated: CASSFRGASGGPQETQYF.

In DNA, the CDR3 is TGTGCCACCAGCAGAGATTTGGACATGACCTACGAGCAGTACTTC. It specifies CATSRDLDMTYEQYF. The chain employs TRBV15 and TRBJ2-7, with D maybe TRBD1 (5 bases). This CDR3 contains 15 residues. The germline V and J ends were trimmed by 0 bases and 2 bases, with 11 bases remaining between them. In germline, CDR1 is LNHNV, CDR2 YYDKDF (reference sequence).

The chain combines TRBV27 with TRBJ1-2; 8 nucleotides align to TRBD1. The CDR3 totals 15 residues. V lost 6 bases to trimming and J lost 6 bases; unmatched junction nucleotides: 12. Germline-derived CDR1 and CDR2 are MNHEY and SMNVEV (reference sequence). The CDR3 is CASRGLVQGVDGYTF. The CDR3 region has the DNA TGTGCCAGCAGGGGCCTCGTACAGGGGGTTGATGGCTACACCTTC.

Details on this clonotype: This may stem from a read error, because a much larger clone lies one nucleotide away. CDR3: CANTQVGYEQYF. The CDR3 coding sequence is TGTGCCAACACCCAAGTGGGTTACGAGCAGTACTTC. The chain employs TRBV12-3 or TRBV12-4 and TRBJ2-5, with D uncertain. The last part of the DNA fits TRBJ2-7 better; the J call may be wrong. The CDR3 is 12 amino acids.

This chain uses TRBV20-1 with TRBJ2-7; D gene uncertain. The DNA end favors TRBJ2-5, so the J call may be wrong. The CDR3 is made up of 15 amino acids. Germline V gene data show CDR1 as DFQATT and CDR2 as SNEGSKA (reference sequence). This CDR3 reads CSAPGTRAPKETQYF. CDR3 coding DNA: TGCAGTGCCCCCGGCACACGGGCCCCCAAAGAGACCCAGTACTTC.

The rearrangement uses TRBV20-1 and TRBJ2-7; D gene unclear. Trimming pared 3 bases from V and 1 base from J, leaving 13 bases between. The CDR3 consists of 14 residues. Per the germline V gene, CDR1 is DFQATT and CDR2 is SNEGSKA (reference sequence). CDR3 region: CSARMVSHSYEQYF. The DNA for the CDR3 is TGCAGTGCTAGGATGGTCTCCCATTCCTACGAGCAGTACTTC.

Concerning this clonotype itself: Germline is not matched at one junction end, which may reflect a read error. In DNA form, the CDR3 reads TGTGTCAGCAGCCAATCTCGGGAAGGAGAGACCCAGTACTTC. Its translation is CVSSQSREGETQYF. V is TRBV3-1 and J is TRBJ2-5, with D possibly being TRBD2 (5 bases). The CDR3 extends over 14 amino acids. CDR1 is LGHDT and CDR2 is YNNKEL in the germline V gene (reference sequence).

This clonotype was found a few times. This sequence joins TRBV6-1 and TRBJ2-7, with 10 nucleotides matching TRBD1. Germline V gene sequence: CDR1 MNHNS, CDR2 SASEGT. CDR3 length: 17 residues. V was clipped by 0 bases and J by 3 bases; unmatched bases: 8. In DNA, the CDR3 is TGTGCCAGCAGTGAAGCGGGGACAGGGGCCTTTGACTACGAGCAGTACTTC. Translated, it gives CASSEAGTGAFDYEQYF.

The J gene is TRBJ2-7, the V gene TRBV7-6; D not certain. CDR3 length: 17 amino acids. The germline V and J ends were trimmed by 3 bases and 3 bases, with 21 bases remaining between them. Germline V lookup: CDR1 SGHVS, CDR2 FNYEAQ. The CDR3 DNA reads as TGTGCCAGCAGCTTCGGAACTGGTGGGATCATAGGCTACGAGCAGTACTTC. Translated, it gives CASSFGTGGIIGYEQYF.

The chain joins TRBV27 to TRBJ2-7, with 9 positions matching TRBD2. The CDR3 is 15 amino acids. Germline lookup yields CDR1 MNHEY and CDR2 SMNVEV (reference sequence). With 8 bases clipped from V and 4 bases from J, the junction kept 12 bases outside the gene matches. The CDR3 spells CASPPASGNIYEQYF. Here the CDR3 DNA reads TGTGCCAGCCCACCGGCTAGCGGGAACATATACGAGCAGTACTTC.

This clonotype turned up a few times. The chain recombines TRBV29-1 with TRBJ2-1, with unresolved D. CDR3 length: 13 amino acids. Germline V lookup: CDR1 SQVTM, CDR2 ANQGSEA. This chain's CDR3 is CNVVPRNYNEQFF. DNA of the CDR3: TGCAACGTCGTCCCGCGCAACTACAATGAGCAGTTCTTC.

The genes are TRBV20-1 and TRBJ2-5; D uncertain. V lost 2 bases to trimming and J lost 2 bases, with 3 bases between them. This CDR3 has 11 amino acids. Germline CDR1 and CDR2: DFQATT and SNEGSKA (reference sequence). Here the CDR3 DNA reads TGCAGTGCTAGAAAACAAGAGACCCAGTACTTC. Its protein is CSARKQETQYF.

This clonotype turned up a few times. The rearrangement joins TRBV5-1 to TRBJ2-1; the D is unclear. Per germline, CDR1 SGHRS and CDR2 YFSETQ. The CDR3 is 13 residues long. Trimming removed 0 bases from V and 6 bases from J, with 7 bases in between. CDR3 sequence (DNA): TGCGCCAGCAGCTTGGGGGATTCCAATGAGCAGTTCTTC. This encodes CASSLGDSNEQFF. Using reference TRBV5-1 and TRBJ2-1 for the parts outside the CDR3, the full variable domain is KAGVTQTPRYLIKTRGQQVTLSCSPISGHRSVSWYQQTPGQGLQFLFEYFSETQRNKGNFPGRFSGRQFSNSRSEMNVSTLELGDSALYLCASSLGDSNEQFFGPGTRLTVL.